This T cell receptor beta chain was identified in a study of chemoradiotherapy in HPV16-positive cancers. Libraries were prepared by immunoSEQ multiplex PCR; TCRdb keeps only in-frame clonotypes and omits some of them. The sample comprises some 900 clones, 85% to 90% of which are singletons, and about 16% rests with the top ten. Germline V lookup: CDR1 LGHNT, CDR2 FRNRAP. Germline trimming cut 0 bases from V and 4 bases from J; bases unmatched to any gene: 5. The CDR3 consists of 15 residues. The chain carries TRBV12-5 and TRBJ1-2; 7 nucleotides match TRBD1. This receptor was obtained from a human donor with HPV-associated anogenital cancer. Sample: tumor tissue, taken from a patient who underwent chemoradiotherapy. The CDR3 protein is CASGLVQGFGYGYTF. CDR3 bases: TGTGCTAGTGGTTTGGTACAGGGGTTCGGCTATGGCTACACCTTC.